A single sample gave rise to the 32 T cell receptor beta chains below, sequenced in a study of CD8 T cells in Susac syndrome (dated by TCRdb to the late 2010s). Library construction relied on the immunoSEQ multiplex PCR assay. RNA was extracted using the RNeasy kit, and roughly 0.5 to 1 microgram was reverse transcribed with random hexamers. The raw public reads went through TCRdb reprocessing: fastp at Q25, MiXCR clone calling, in-frame beta chains kept. CDR3 protein duplicates are merged, each entry listing the most common genes and DNA. This sample comprises about 200,000 distinct CDR3 sequences, about 96% of them detected only once. Approximately 0.097% of the sample is in the top ten clones. Sequenced material: CD4+ T cells from PBMCs. These receptors were taken from a human donor with multiple sclerosis.

In this sample, this clonotype turned up once. The rearrangement uses TRBV29-1 and TRBJ2-3; TRBD2 agrees at 11 bases. Germline CDR1 and CDR2: SQVTM and ANQGSEA. V lost 6 bases, J lost 2 bases, and 4 bases stayed unmatched. The CDR3 is 14 residues long. This chain's CDR3 is CSVLTSGNTDTQYF. In DNA, the CDR3 is TGCAGCGTCCTGACTAGCGGGAACACAGATACGCAGTATTTT.

This chain joins TRBV30 and TRBJ1-2; D gene uncertain. Between the trimmed V and J ends, which lost 2 bases and 0 bases, there was a span of 1 base. The CDR3 runs to 11 residues. CDR1 is GTSNPN and CDR2 is SVGIG in the germline V gene (reference sequence). CDR3 region: CAWSTNYGYTF. Here the CDR3 DNA reads TGTGCCTGGAGTACTAACTATGGCTACACCTTC.

The chain uses TRBV20-1 and TRBJ1-5, with D maybe TRBD1 (5 bases). Deletions cut 0 bases from V and 3 bases from J, with 12 bases between. The CDR3 has 15 amino acids. Germline CDR1 reads DFQATT; CDR2 reads SNEGSKA (reference sequence). The CDR3 nucleotides read TGCAGTGCTAGAGATCACAGGCGGTACAATCAGCCCCAGCATTTT. Protein product: CSARDHRRYNQPQHF.

This clonotype was picked up one time. The V gene is TRBV29-1, the J gene TRBJ2-7, with a possible D match to TRBD1 (5 bases). Germline V gene lookup returns CDR1 SQVTM and CDR2 ANQGSEA. Trimming cost V 4 bases and J 1 base, with 17 bases left between them. The CDR3 contains 15 residues. The CDR3: CSVVDTGAISYEQYF. DNA for the CDR3: TGCAGCGTTGTAGATACAGGTGCCATTTCCTACGAGCAGTACTTC.

This chain links TRBV3-1 with TRBJ2-7; 8 nucleotides match TRBD1. There are 15 residues in the CDR3. J was trimmed by 2 bases and V by 4 bases; bases with no gene match: 7. Germline V gives CDR1 LGHDT, CDR2 YNNKEL (reference sequence). The CDR3: CASSLWTGSTYEQYF. The CDR3, as DNA: TGTGCCAGCAGCCTCTGGACAGGGTCAACCTACGAGCAGTACTTC.

The CDR3 sequence is CASSQVAGENIQYF. The CDR3 nucleotides are TGTGCCAGCAGCCAAGTAGCGGGGGAAAACATTCAGTACTTC. The rearrangement joins TRBV3-1 to TRBJ2-4, with 9 bases matching TRBD2. The CDR3 covers 14 residues. Germline V gene sequence: CDR1 LGHDT, CDR2 YNNKEL (reference sequence). V dropped 1 base and J dropped 5; count of bases not matched to a gene: 0.

The rearrangement joins TRBV11-2 to TRBJ2-1; D unclear. This CDR3 region has 12 residues. The V end was cut by 6 bases, the J end by 9 bases, with 12 bases between. In germline, CDR1 is SGHAT, CDR2 FQNNGV. Written as DNA, the CDR3 is TGTGCCAGCAGGTCTACAGCGCTTGAGCAGTTCTTC. Translating it yields CASRSTALEQFF.

The rearrangement links TRBV3-1 to TRBJ2-1, with 8 nucleotides matching TRBD2. CDR3 size: 14 residues. Germline V gives CDR1 LGHDT, CDR2 YNNKEL (reference sequence). Trimming removed 1 base from V and 6 bases from J; junction bases left unmatched: 2. The CDR3 DNA sequence: TGTGCCAGCAGCCAAGCGGCGGGAGGCAATGAGCAGTTCTTC. Its protein product is CASSQAAGGNEQFF.

V is TRBV27 and J is TRBJ2-7; D might be TRBD1 (6 bases). Germline V gene sequence: CDR1 MNHEY, CDR2 SMNVEV (reference sequence). The CDR3 covers 14 residues. Trimming pared 6 bases from V and 0 bases from J, leaving 12 bases between. This chain's CDR3 is CASSRTGTSYEQYF. CDR3 DNA: TGTGCCAGCAGCCGTACAGGGACCTCCTACGAGCAGTACTTC.

This clonotype came up once. The rearrangement links TRBV30 to TRBJ2-5, with 12 bases aligning to TRBD1. This CDR3 spans 13 amino acids. Germline V gene data show CDR1 as GTSNPN and CDR2 as SVGIG (reference sequence). The V gene end was trimmed by 7 bases and the J gene end by 5 bases; junction bases not matched to a gene: 5. The CDR3 protein is CASGQGAKETQYF. The CDR3 DNA sequence: TGTGCCTCGGGACAGGGGGCTAAGGAGACCCAGTACTTC.

DNA for the CDR3: TGTGCCAGTACCCGGGAGGGGCGCATGAACACTGAAGCTTTCTTT. This gives the protein CASTREGRMNTEAFF. The chain carries TRBV19 and TRBJ1-1; TRBD1 is a possible D gene (5 bases). Germline assignment: CDR1 LNHDA and CDR2 SQIVND (reference sequence). CDR3 size: 15 residues. Trimming removed 7 bases at V and 0 bases at J, with 15 bases between.

The rearrangement links TRBV9 to TRBJ2-1; the match to TRBD2 covers 12 bases. V trimming: 1 base; J trimming: 1 base; junction bases outside the gene matches: 0. The CDR3 is 16 residues long. Germline V gene lookup returns CDR1 SGDLS and CDR2 YYNGEE. The CDR3 spells CASSVLAGGSYNEQFF. CDR3 coding DNA: TGTGCCAGCAGCGTACTAGCGGGAGGGTCCTACAATGAGCAGTTCTTC.

The chain employs TRBV20-1 and TRBJ1-1; D not resolved. The V end lost 4 bases, the J end lost 8 bases, and 17 bases lay between the germline ends. Germline CDR1 reads DFQATT; CDR2 reads SNEGSKA (reference sequence). The length of the CDR3 is 13 residues. CDR3 region: CSANGVSLVEAFF. The CDR3 DNA reads as TGCAGTGCTAACGGTGTTTCTTTAGTCGAAGCTTTCTTT.

This rearrangement joins TRBV12-3 or TRBV12-4 to TRBJ1-2; the D is unclear. V lost 6 bases, J lost 4 bases, and 21 bases lay in between. The CDR3 has 16 amino acids. The CDR3 loop is CASRPTSYPGFYGYTF. CDR3 coding DNA: TGTGCCAGCAGGCCGACTTCCTATCCAGGCTTCTATGGCTACACCTTC.

The V gene is TRBV7-9, the J gene TRBJ2-7; D not resolved. Germline V gene data show CDR1 as SEHNR and CDR2 as FQNEAQ (reference sequence). This CDR3 comprises 14 residues. The V end lost 5 bases, the J end lost 2 bases, and 13 bases lay between the germline ends. The CDR3 DNA sequence: TGTGCCAGCAGCGGTGTCACGGGTACCTACGAGCAGTACTTC. Encoded protein: CASSGVTGTYEQYF.

This chain uses TRBV4-2 with TRBJ1-2; 8 positions match TRBD1. The CDR3 contains 14 residues. With 3 bases clipped from V and 6 bases from J, the junction kept 6 bases outside the gene matches. From germline, CDR1 is LGHNA and CDR2 YNFKEQ. CDR3 DNA: TGTGCCAGCAGCCAGGGGCAGGGGGCTAATGGCTACACCTTC. Protein sequence: CASSQGQGANGYTF.

The chain joins TRBV15 to TRBJ2-7, with 10 bases lining up with TRBD2. The CDR3 length is 15 residues. V shed 3 bases, J shed 3 bases, and the junction held 5 bases outside the gene matches. Germline V gene data show CDR1 as LNHNV and CDR2 as YYDKDF (reference sequence). The CDR3 sequence is CATSRLAGGSYEQYF. The DNA for the CDR3 is TGTGCCACCAGCAGGTTAGCGGGAGGAAGCTACGAGCAGTACTTC.

The gene calls are TRBV7-9 and TRBJ2-1; D is undetermined. Germline V CDR1 and CDR2: SEHNR, FQNEAQ (reference sequence). The CDR3 spans 12 residues. The V gene lost 3 bases and the J gene lost 4 bases, with 4 bases spanning the gap. CDR3 region: CASSFRYNEQFF. CDR3 in DNA: TGTGCCAGCAGCTTCCGTTACAATGAGCAGTTCTTC.

The gene calls are TRBV30 and TRBJ2-5; 10 nucleotides match TRBD2. After removal of 6 bases from V and 2 bases from J, the junction contained 3 bases not matched to a gene. The germline gives CDR1 GTSNPN, CDR2 SVGIG (reference sequence). This CDR3 spans 13 amino acids. The CDR3 DNA reads TGTGCCTGCACGACTAGCGGGCAAGAGACCCAGTACTTC. Translated, it gives CACTTSGQETQYF.

This clonotype was observed once. V is TRBV6-5 and J is TRBJ2-1, with 8 positions matching TRBD2. V shed 0 bases and J 4 bases; nucleotides not matched to a gene: 2. Per the germline V gene, CDR1 is MNHEY and CDR2 is SVGAGI. The CDR3 is made up of 15 amino acids. DNA of the CDR3: TGTGCCAGCAGTTACTCCCAGCGGGAGTACAATGAGCAGTTCTTC. It specifies CASSYSQREYNEQFF.

This clonotype has a single count. The V call is TRBV18, the J call TRBJ2-3; D is undetermined. Germline CDR1 is KGHSH and CDR2 is LQKENI. This CDR3 contains 15 residues. Trimming shortened V by 2 bases and J by 0 bases, and 9 bases separated the two germline ends. In DNA, the CDR3 is TGTGCCAGCTCACCATCTTACCTTAGCACAGATACGCAGTATTTT. Amino acids: CASSPSYLSTDTQYF.

The rearrangement joins TRBV5-4 to TRBJ2-7; maybe TRBD2 (6 bases). CDR1 SGHNT and CDR2 YYREEE come from the germline V gene (reference sequence). With 0 bases removed from V and 2 bases from J, the gap between germline ends came to 12 bases. The CDR3 is made up of 15 amino acids. The CDR3 sequence: CASSLGSGFTYEQYF. The CDR3 bases are TGTGCCAGCAGCTTGGGCAGCGGGTTCACCTACGAGCAGTACTTC.

J is TRBJ2-7 and V is TRBV29-1; unclear D gene. Germline lookup yields CDR1 SQVTM and CDR2 ANQGSEA. This CDR3 has 12 amino acids. Trimming removed 4 bases from V and 4 bases from J, with 11 bases in between. CDR3 nucleotide sequence: TGCAGCGTTGGGAATAGAGATTACGAGCAGTACTTC. This codes for CSVGNRDYEQYF.

J is TRBJ1-6 and V is TRBV12-3 or TRBV12-4; TRBD1 is a possible D gene (5 bases). CDR3 length: 14 residues. V lost 3 bases and J 9 bases, leaving 12 bases between the germline ends. CDR3 DNA: TGTGCCAGCAGTTTTACAGAGAGGGGTTCACCCCTCCACTTT. Translation gives CASSFTERGSPLHF.

The J gene is TRBJ2-1, the V gene TRBV29-1; 7 bases line up with TRBD2. The CDR3 loop spans 15 amino acids. The V segment lost 7 bases and the J segment 5 bases; nucleotides outside the gene matches: 14. Germline lookup yields CDR1 SQVTM and CDR2 ANQGSEA. The CDR3 region is CSARGSGSTHNEQFF. Written as DNA, the CDR3 is TGCAGCGCGAGGGGTAGCGGGTCCACCCACAATGAGCAGTTCTTC.

This chain joins TRBV6-2 or TRBV6-3 and TRBJ2-5; 7 bases match TRBD1. CDR1 is MNHEY, CDR2 SVGEGT, per germline. The CDR3 runs to 13 residues. V was pared by 8 bases and J by 6 bases, with 9 bases of the junction left unmatched. The CDR3 reads CASGDSLGKTQYF. CDR3 sequence (DNA): TGTGCCAGCGGGGACAGCCTTGGCAAGACCCAGTACTTC.

V usage is TRBV27 and J usage is TRBJ2-5; TRBD1 matches 7 bases. V gave up 5 bases and J gave up 7 bases; unmatched junction bases: 13. This CDR3 comprises 15 residues. Germline V lookup: CDR1 MNHEY, CDR2 SMNVEV (reference sequence). The CDR3 sequence: CASSPTGALSRTQYF. CDR3 in DNA: TGTGCCAGCAGTCCCACAGGGGCCCTCTCGCGGACCCAGTACTTC.

The rearrangement links TRBV15 to TRBJ1-1; D ambiguous. CDR1 is LNHNV, CDR2 YYDKDF, per germline (reference sequence). The CDR3 contains 15 residues. V shed 0 bases and J shed 1 base, with 9 bases lying between them. Here the CDR3 reads CATSRDRYGNTEAFF. In nucleotides, the CDR3 is TGTGCCACCAGCAGAGATCGATACGGGAACACTGAAGCTTTCTTT.

The chain employs TRBV7-9 and TRBJ2-3; D gene unclear. Between the trimmed V and J ends, which lost 1 base and 4 bases, there was a span of 12 bases. The CDR3 has 15 residues. Germline assignment: CDR1 SEHNR and CDR2 FQNEAQ (reference sequence). The CDR3 region is CASSLEAVRPDTQYF. CDR3 coding DNA: TGTGCCAGCAGCTTAGAGGCGGTCCGCCCAGATACGCAGTATTTT.

The chain employs TRBV20-1 and TRBJ2-5, with D possibly being TRBD1 (6 bases). The CDR3 loop spans 14 amino acids. Germline V gene sequence: CDR1 DFQATT, CDR2 SNEGSKA (reference sequence). The germline V and J ends were trimmed by 1 base and 0 bases, with 9 bases remaining between them. The CDR3 loop reads CSARGTAYQETQYF. Written as DNA, the CDR3 is TGCAGTGCTAGAGGGACAGCCTACCAAGAGACCCAGTACTTC.

This chain uses TRBV30 with TRBJ2-1; D not certain. Germline V gene sequence: CDR1 GTSNPN, CDR2 SVGIG (reference sequence). The V end was cut by 0 bases, the J end by 6 bases, with 18 bases between. This CDR3 is built from 16 residues. CDR3 amino acids: CAWSVPASQGSNEQFF. CDR3 nucleotide sequence: TGTGCCTGGAGTGTCCCGGCCTCACAAGGGTCCAATGAGCAGTTCTTC.

The V call is TRBV16, the J call TRBJ1-2; D perhaps matches TRBD1 (6 bases). The V gene lost 6 bases and the J gene lost 1 base, with 15 bases spanning the gap. This CDR3 is 15 amino acids long. The germline gives CDR1 KGHSY, CDR2 FQNENV. CDR3 residues: CASSFSGHNNYGYTF. The CDR3 region has the DNA TGTGCCAGCAGTTTCTCGGGACACAATAACTATGGCTACACCTTC.